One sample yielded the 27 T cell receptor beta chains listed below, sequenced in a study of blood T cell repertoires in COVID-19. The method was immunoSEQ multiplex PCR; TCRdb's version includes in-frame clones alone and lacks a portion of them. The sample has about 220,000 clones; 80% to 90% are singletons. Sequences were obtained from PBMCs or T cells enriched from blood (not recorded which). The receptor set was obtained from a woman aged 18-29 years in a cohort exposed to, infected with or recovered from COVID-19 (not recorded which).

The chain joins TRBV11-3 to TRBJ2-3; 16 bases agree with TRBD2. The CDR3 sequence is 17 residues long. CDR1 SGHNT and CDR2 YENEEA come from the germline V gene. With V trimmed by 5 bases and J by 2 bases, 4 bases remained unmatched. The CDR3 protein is CASSPGTSGGATDTQYF. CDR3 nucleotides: TGTGCCAGCAGCCCCGGGACTAGCGGGGGGGCCACAGATACGCAGTATTTT.

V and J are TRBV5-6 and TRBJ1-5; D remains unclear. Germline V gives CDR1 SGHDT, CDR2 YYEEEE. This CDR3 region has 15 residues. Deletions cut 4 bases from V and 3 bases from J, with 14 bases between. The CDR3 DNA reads TGTGCCAGCAGCATAGGGCGGGTCTCCAATCAGCCCCAGCATTTT. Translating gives CASSIGRVSNQPQHF.

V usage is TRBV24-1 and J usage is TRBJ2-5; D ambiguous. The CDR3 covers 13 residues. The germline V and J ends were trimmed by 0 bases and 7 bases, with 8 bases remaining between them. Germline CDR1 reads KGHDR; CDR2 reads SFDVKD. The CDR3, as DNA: TGTGCCACCAGTGATTTGCACCCGGGGACCCAGTACTTC. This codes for CATSDLHPGTQYF.

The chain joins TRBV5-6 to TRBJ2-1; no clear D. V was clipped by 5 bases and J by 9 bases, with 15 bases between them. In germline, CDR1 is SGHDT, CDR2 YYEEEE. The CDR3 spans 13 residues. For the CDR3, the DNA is TGTGCCAGCAGTACCGGCCTGGAGCCTGAGCAGTTCTTC. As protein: CASSTGLEPEQFF.

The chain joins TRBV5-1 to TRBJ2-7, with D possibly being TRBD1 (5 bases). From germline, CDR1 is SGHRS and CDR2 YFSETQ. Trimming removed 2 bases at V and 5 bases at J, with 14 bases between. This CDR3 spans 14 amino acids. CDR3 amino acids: CASSLTARADEQYF. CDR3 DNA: TGCGCCAGCAGCTTAACGGCCAGGGCAGACGAGCAGTACTTC.

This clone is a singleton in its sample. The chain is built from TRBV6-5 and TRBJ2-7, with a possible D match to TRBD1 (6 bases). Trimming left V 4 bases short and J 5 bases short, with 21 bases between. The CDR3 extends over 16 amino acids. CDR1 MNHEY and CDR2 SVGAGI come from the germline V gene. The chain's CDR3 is CASSFQPGTYRDEQYF. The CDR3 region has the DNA TGTGCCAGCAGTTTCCAACCTGGCACCTACAGGGACGAGCAGTACTTC.

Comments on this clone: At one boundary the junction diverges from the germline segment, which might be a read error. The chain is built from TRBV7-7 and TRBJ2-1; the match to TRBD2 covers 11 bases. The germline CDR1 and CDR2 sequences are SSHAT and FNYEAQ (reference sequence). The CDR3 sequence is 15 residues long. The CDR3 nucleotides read TGTGCTAGCAGCTCCTCTAGCGGGAGGTTGGATGAGCAGTTCTTC. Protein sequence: CASSSSSGRLDEQFF. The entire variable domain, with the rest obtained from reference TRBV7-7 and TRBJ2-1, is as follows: GAGVSQSPRYKVTKRGQDVTLRCDPISSHATLYWYQQALGQGPEFLTYFNYEAQPDKSGLPSDRFSAERPEGSISTLTIQRTEQRDSAMYRCASSSSSGRLDEQFFGPGTRLTVL.

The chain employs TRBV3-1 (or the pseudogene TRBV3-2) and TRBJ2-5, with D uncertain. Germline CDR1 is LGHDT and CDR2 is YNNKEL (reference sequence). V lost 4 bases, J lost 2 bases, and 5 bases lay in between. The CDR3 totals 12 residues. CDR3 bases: TGTGCCAGCAGCCCGGAGCAAGAGACCCAGTACTTC. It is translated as CASSPEQETQYF.

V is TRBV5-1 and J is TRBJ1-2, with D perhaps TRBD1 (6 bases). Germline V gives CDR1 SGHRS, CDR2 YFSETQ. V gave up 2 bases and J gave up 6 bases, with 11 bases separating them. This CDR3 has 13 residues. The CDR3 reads CASSFRGSDGYTF. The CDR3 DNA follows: TGCGCCAGCAGCTTCAGGGGTAGCGATGGCTACACCTTC.

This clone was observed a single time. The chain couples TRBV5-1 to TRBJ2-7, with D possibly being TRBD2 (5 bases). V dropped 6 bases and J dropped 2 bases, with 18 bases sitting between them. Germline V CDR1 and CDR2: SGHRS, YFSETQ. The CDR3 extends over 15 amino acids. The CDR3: CASNGGSAKTYEQYF. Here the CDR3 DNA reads TGCGCCAGCAACGGCGGGTCAGCTAAGACCTACGAGCAGTACTTC.

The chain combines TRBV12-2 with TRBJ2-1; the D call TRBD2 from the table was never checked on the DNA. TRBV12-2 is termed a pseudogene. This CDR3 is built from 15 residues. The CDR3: CASRLGLAKDNEQFF. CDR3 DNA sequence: TGTGCAAGTCGCCTTGGACTAGCGAAGGACAATGAGCAGTTCTTC.

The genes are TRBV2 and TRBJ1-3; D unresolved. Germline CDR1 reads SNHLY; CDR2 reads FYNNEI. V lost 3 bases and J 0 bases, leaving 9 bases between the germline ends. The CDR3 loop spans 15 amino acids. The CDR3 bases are TGTGCCAGCAGTGACGAGGGATACTCTGGAAACACCATATATTTT. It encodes CASSDEGYSGNTIYF.

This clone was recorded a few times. The CDR3 region is CASSRQVTETTQYF. CDR3 in DNA: TGTGCCAGCAGTCGTCAAGTGACAGAGACTACGCAGTATTTT. The J gene is TRBJ2-3, the V gene TRBV6-5, with D possibly matching TRBD1 (5 bases). From germline, CDR1 is MNHEY and CDR2 SVGAGI. CDR3 size: 14 residues. Trimming removed 5 bases from V and 8 bases from J, with 17 bases in between.

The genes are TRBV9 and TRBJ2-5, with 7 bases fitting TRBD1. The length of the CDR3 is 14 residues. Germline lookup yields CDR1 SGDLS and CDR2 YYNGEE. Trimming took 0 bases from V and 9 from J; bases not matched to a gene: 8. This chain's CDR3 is CASSVGTGGVAQYF. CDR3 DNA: TGTGCCAGCAGCGTAGGGACAGGAGGAGTGGCCCAGTACTTC.

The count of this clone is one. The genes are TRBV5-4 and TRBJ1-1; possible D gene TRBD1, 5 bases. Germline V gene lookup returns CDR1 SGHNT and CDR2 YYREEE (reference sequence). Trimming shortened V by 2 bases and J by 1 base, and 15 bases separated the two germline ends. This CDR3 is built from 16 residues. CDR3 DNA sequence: TGTGCCAGCAGCTTACCCCTAGGAGGGACGAACACTGAAGCTTTCTTT. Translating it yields CASSLPLGGTNTEAFF.

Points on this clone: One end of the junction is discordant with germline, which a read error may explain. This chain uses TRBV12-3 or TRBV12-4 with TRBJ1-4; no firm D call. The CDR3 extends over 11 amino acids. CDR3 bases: TGTGCCAGCAGCCATGATGAGAAACTGTTTTTT. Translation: CASSHDEKLFF.

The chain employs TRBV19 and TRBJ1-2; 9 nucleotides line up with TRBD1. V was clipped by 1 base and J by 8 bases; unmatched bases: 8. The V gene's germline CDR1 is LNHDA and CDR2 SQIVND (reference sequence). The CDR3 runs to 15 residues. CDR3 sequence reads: CASSIVPGTGIGYTF. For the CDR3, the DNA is TGTGCCAGTAGTATAGTACCCGGGACAGGGATCGGCTACACCTTC.

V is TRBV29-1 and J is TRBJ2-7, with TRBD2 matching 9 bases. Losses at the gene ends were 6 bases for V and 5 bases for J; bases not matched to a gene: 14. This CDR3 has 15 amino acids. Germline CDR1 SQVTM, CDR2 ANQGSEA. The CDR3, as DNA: TGCAGCGTCCTGGGGGGGACTAGCACCATCGACGAGCAGTACTTC. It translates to CSVLGGTSTIDEQYF.

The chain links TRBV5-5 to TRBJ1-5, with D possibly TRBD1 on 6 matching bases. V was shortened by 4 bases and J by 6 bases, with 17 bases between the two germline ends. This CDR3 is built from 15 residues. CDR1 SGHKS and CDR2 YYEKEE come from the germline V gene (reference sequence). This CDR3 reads CASSRTLTGIQPQHF. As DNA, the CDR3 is TGTGCCAGCAGCAGGACACTTACAGGGATTCAGCCCCAGCATTTT.

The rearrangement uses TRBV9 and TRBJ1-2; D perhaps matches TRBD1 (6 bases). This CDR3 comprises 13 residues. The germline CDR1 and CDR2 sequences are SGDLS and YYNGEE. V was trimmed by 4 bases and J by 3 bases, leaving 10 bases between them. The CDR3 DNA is TGTGCCAGCAGCCCACAGGGCGACTATGGCTACACCTTC. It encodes CASSPQGDYGYTF.

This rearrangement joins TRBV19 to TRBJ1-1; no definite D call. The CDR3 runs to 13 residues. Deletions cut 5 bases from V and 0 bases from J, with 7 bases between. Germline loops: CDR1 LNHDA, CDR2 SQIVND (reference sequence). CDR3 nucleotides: TGTGCCAGTAGTTCACAGCTGAACACTGAAGCTTTCTTT. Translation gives CASSSQLNTEAFF.

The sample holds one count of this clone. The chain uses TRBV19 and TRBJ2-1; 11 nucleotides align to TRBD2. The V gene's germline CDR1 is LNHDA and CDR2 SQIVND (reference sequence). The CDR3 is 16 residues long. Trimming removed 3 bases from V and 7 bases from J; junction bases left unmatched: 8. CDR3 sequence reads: CASSIAGTSGVNEQFF. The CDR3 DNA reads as TGTGCCAGTAGTATCGCCGGGACTAGCGGTGTGAATGAGCAGTTCTTC.

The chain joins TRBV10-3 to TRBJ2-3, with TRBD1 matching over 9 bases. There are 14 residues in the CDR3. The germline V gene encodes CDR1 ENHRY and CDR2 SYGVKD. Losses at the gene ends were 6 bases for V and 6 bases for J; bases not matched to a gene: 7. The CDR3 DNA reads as TGTGCCATCAGACAGGGGGCCCCTCCTGATACGCAGTATTTT. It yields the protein CAIRQGAPPDTQYF.

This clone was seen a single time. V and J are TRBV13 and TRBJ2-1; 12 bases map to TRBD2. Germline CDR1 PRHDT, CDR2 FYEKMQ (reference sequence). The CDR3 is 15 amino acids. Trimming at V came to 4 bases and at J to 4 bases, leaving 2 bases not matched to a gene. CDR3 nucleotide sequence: TGTGCCAGCAGCTCGGGACTAGCGGGTTACAATGAGCAGTTCTTC. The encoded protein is CASSSGLAGYNEQFF. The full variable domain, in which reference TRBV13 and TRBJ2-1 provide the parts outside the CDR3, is AAGVIQSPRHLIKEKRETATLKCYPIPRHDTVYWYQQGPGQDPQFLISFYEKMQSDKGSIPDRFSAQQFSDYHSELNMSSLELGDSALYFCASSSGLAGYNEQFFGPGTRLTVL.

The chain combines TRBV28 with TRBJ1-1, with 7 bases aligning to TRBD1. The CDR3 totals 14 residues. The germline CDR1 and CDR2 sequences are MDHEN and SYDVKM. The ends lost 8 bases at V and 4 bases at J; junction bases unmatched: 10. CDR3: CASLSRGRGTEAFF. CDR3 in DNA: TGTGCCAGCCTTAGTAGGGGGCGCGGCACTGAAGCTTTCTTT.

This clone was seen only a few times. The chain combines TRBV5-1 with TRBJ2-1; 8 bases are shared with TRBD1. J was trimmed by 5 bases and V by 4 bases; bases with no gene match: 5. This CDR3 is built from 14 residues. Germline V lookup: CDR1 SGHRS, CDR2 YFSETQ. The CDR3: CASSTGQENNEQFF. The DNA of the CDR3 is TGCGCCAGCAGCACGGGACAGGAAAACAATGAGCAGTTCTTC.

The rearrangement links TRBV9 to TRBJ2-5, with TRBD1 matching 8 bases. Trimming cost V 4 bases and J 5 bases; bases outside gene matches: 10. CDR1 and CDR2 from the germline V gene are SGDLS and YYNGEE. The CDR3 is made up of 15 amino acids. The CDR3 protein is CASSQGAGEVETQYF. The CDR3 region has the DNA TGTGCCAGCAGCCAGGGGGCAGGGGAGGTGGAGACCCAGTACTTC.